This T cell receptor beta chain was captured in a study of T-cell reconstitution after alpha-beta-depleted transplantation in children. Regarding the study as a whole: Surviving recipient T cells and thymic progenitors accounted for the high day-60 TCRbeta diversity observed in some patients.

As regards this clonotype: Its target is unknown.

The TCRbeta library incorporated unique molecular identifiers. TCRdb itself ran the PCR reads through MiXCR, one entry per CDR3 protein. The sample has about 980,000 distinct CDR3 sequences; about 29% are singletons. CDR3 length: 15 amino acids. V lost 5 bases to trimming and J lost 1 base, with 12 bases between them. The sequencing used PBMCs, mostly from graft donor cells, collected 360 days after TCRalphabeta/CD19-depleted stem cell transplant. The sequence was collected from a boy less than two years old who had a stem cell transplant for SCID, so the T cells may come from the graft donor. V and J are TRBV12-3 or TRBV12-4 and TRBJ2-4; D ambiguous. As DNA, the CDR3 is TGTGCCAGCAGTCCCTTTCAGGTGGCCAAAAACATTCAGTACTTC. Its translation: CASSPFQVAKNIQYF.